The 10 T cell receptor beta chains given below trace back to one sample, sequenced in a study of identical twins' blood T cells. MiXCR was run by TCRdb on the 5' RACE reads, yielding one entry per CDR3 protein. The sample has 300,000 to 400,000 distinct CDR3 sequences, over 25% seen once. Input material: PBMCs. These receptors were collected from a woman aged 18 to 50 in good health.

This clonotype was seen only a few times. This rearrangement joins TRBV6-1 to TRBJ2-7; D ambiguous. The CDR3 covers 13 residues. The germline gives CDR1 MNHNS, CDR2 SASEGT. The V end was cut by 3 bases, the J end by 3 bases, with 9 bases between. DNA for the CDR3: TGTGCCAGCAGTGAGGGAAGGTTCTACGAGCAGTACTTC. It is translated as CASSEGRFYEQYF.

The CDR3 is CASIPAGSDTQYF. CDR3 bases: TGTGCCAGCATTCCAGCGGGGTCAGATACGCAGTATTTT. The rearrangement uses TRBV11-2 and TRBJ2-3; TRBD2 aligns across 7 bases. V lost 7 bases, J lost 4 bases, and 5 bases stayed unmatched. From germline, CDR1 is SGHAT and CDR2 FQNNGV. This CDR3 has 13 amino acids.

Only a few counts were recorded for this clonotype. The rearrangement uses TRBV3-1 and TRBJ1-5; D is uncertain. The CDR3 covers 15 residues. Looked up from germline, CDR1 is LGHDT and CDR2 is YNNKEL (reference sequence). V lost 2 bases to trimming and J lost 1 base, with 9 bases between them. The DNA of the CDR3 is TGTGCCAGCAGCCAACTTCAGAGGAGCAATCAGCCCCAGCATTTT. Its protein is CASSQLQRSNQPQHF.

The chain carries TRBV5-1 and TRBJ1-1; D unresolved. V lost 2 bases and J lost 0, with 8 bases in between. The CDR3 has 14 amino acids. Germline lookup yields CDR1 SGHRS and CDR2 YFSETQ. CDR3 protein: CASSFGILNTEAFF. The CDR3 DNA reads as TGCGCCAGCAGCTTTGGCATTTTGAACACTGAAGCTTTCTTT. The whole variable domain, remainder taken from reference TRBV5-1 and TRBJ1-1, is KAGVTQTPRYLIKTRGQQVTLSCSPISGHRSVSWYQQTPGQGLQFLFEYFSETQRNKGNFPGRFSGRQFSNSRSEMNVSTLELGDSALYLCASSFGILNTEAFFGQGTRLTVV.

In nucleotides, the CDR3 is TGTGCCAGCAGCCCGTTCACCGGGACTAGCGGGAGAGGCACAGATACGCAGTATTTT. The encoded protein is CASSPFTGTSGRGTDTQYF. The chain uses TRBV7-8 and TRBJ2-3; 14 bases agree with TRBD2. This CDR3 is 19 amino acids long. Trimming removed 5 bases from V and 1 base from J; junction bases left unmatched: 11. CDR1 is SGHVS, CDR2 FQNEAQ, per germline.

This clonotype came up a few times. V and J are TRBV10-3 and TRBJ2-1, with TRBD1 as a possible D gene (6 bases). The CDR3 has 14 amino acids. CDR1 ENHRY and CDR2 SYGVKD come from the germline V gene. Trimming shortened V by 4 bases and J by 6 bases, and 13 bases separated the two germline ends. In DNA, the CDR3 is TGTGCCATCAGTGGACAGGTAGGGGCCAATGAGCAGTTCTTC. The encoded protein is CAISGQVGANEQFF.

The chain couples TRBV20-1 to TRBJ1-4; D remains unclear. V was shortened by 4 bases and J by 8 bases, with 17 bases between the two germline ends. CDR1 is DFQATT, CDR2 SNEGSKA, per germline (reference sequence). The CDR3 extends over 14 amino acids. The CDR3 reads CSATRVQEGEKLFF. The CDR3 coding sequence is TGCAGTGCTACGCGAGTGCAGGAAGGGGAAAAACTGTTTTTT.

The chain combines TRBV18 with TRBJ1-1; D possibly corresponds to TRBD1 (6 bases). The V gene's germline CDR1 is KGHSH and CDR2 LQKENI. This CDR3 is built from 14 residues. Deletions cut 1 base from V and 7 bases from J, with 13 bases between. CDR3 loop: CASSPLATGVEAFF. In nucleotides, the CDR3 is TGTGCCAGCTCACCACTCGCGACAGGTGTTGAAGCTTTCTTT.

This chain connects TRBV7-3 to TRBJ2-7; possibly TRBD1 for D (5 bases). Germline V gives CDR1 SGHTA, CDR2 FQGTGA. Trimming removed 1 base at V and 5 bases at J, with 15 bases between. This CDR3 has 15 residues. This CDR3 is CASSLNKAGMNEQYF. CDR3 coding DNA: TGTGCCAGCAGCTTAAATAAGGCAGGGATGAACGAGCAGTACTTC.

There are a few counts of this clonotype. The genes are TRBV5-1 and TRBJ1-1, with 7 nucleotides matching TRBD1. The CDR3 is 15 amino acids. Trimming removed 1 base from V and 5 bases from J; junction bases left unmatched: 8. Germline V gene sequence: CDR1 SGHRS, CDR2 YFSETQ. CDR3 nucleotide sequence: TGCGCCAGCAGCTTGAAGAGGGGGCAAGGTACTGAAGCTTTCTTT. Its translation is CASSLKRGQGTEAFF.